This entry lists 29 T cell receptor beta chains sequenced from one sample in a study of cytomegalovirus exposure and HLA in healthy donors. Sequenced by immunoSEQ multiplex PCR; TCRdb stores in-frame clones only, minus some. The sample shows about 110,000 clones, around 90% of them seen only once. What was sequenced was PBMCs. The receptors originated from a woman in her late teens or twenties in good health and CMV-seronegative.

This sequence joins TRBV7-9 and TRBJ2-7, with D perhaps matching TRBD2 (6 bases). Germline CDR1 SEHNR, CDR2 FQNEAQ (reference sequence). The CDR3 consists of 17 residues. V lost 0 bases and J lost 0, with 15 bases in between. CDR3 loop: CASSLADLAPASYEQYF. The CDR3 bases are TGTGCCAGCAGCTTAGCGGACCTAGCGCCTGCCTCCTACGAGCAGTACTTC.

The rearrangement links TRBV5-1 to TRBJ2-7; possibly TRBD2 for D (6 bases). In germline, CDR1 is SGHRS, CDR2 YFSETQ. The CDR3 has 14 residues. Trimming took 3 bases from V and 0 from J, leaving 10 bases between them. CDR3 in amino acids: CASSSGSTSYEQYF. The CDR3 nucleotides are TGCGCCAGCAGCTCCGGGAGTACCTCCTACGAGCAGTACTTC.

The rearrangement joins TRBV28 to TRBJ1-2; D gene ambiguous. The CDR3 is 13 amino acids. CDR1 and CDR2 (germline): MDHEN, SYDVKM. Between the trimmed V and J ends, which lost 3 bases and 6 bases, there was a span of 11 bases. Here the CDR3 DNA reads TGTGCCAGCAGTTTGAGGCAAATCGATGGCTACACCTTC. The encoded protein is CASSLRQIDGYTF.

V usage is TRBV27 and J usage is TRBJ2-3, with 12 positions matching TRBD2. J lost 1 base, V lost 8 bases, and 7 bases had no gene match. CDR1 is MNHEY and CDR2 is SMNVEV in the germline V gene (reference sequence). The length of the CDR3 is 16 residues. CDR3 nucleotide sequence: TGTGCCAGCGGCCTATGGACTAGCGGGGGCACAGATACGCAGTATTTT. Protein: CASGLWTSGGTDTQYF.

This clone was recorded only once. V and J are TRBV7-5 and TRBJ2-1; the table's D call, TRBD1, has no DNA check behind it. TRBV7-5 is shown as a pseudogene. The CDR3 has 16 amino acids. CDR3 loop: CARSLRPRTFYNEQFF. The CDR3 DNA follows: TGTGCCAGAAGCTTAAGACCACGGACATTCTACAATGAGCAGTTCTTC.

CDR3 nucleotide sequence: TGTGCCAGCAGCCGTTCGGGACATAAGGGCTACACCTTC. It translates to CASSRSGHKGYTF. V is TRBV11-2 and J is TRBJ1-2, with TRBD1 as a possible D gene (6 bases). The CDR3 spans 13 residues. The V gene lost 5 bases and the J gene lost 8 bases, with 15 bases spanning the gap. Germline V gives CDR1 SGHAT, CDR2 FQNNGV.

The CDR3 DNA reads as TGTGCCAGCAGCTTTACGACGGTTGCGGCTGGAAACACCATATATTTT. It specifies CASSFTTVAAGNTIYF. The chain has TRBV7-8 and TRBJ1-3, with no clear D. The CDR3 runs 16 residues. V was pared by 3 bases and J by 2 bases, with 14 bases between. From germline, CDR1 is SGHVS and CDR2 FQNEAQ.

This chain connects TRBV28 to TRBJ1-3; 8 positions agree with TRBD1. The J segment lost 2 bases and the V segment lost 4 bases, leaving 10 bases of the junction unmatched. The CDR3 is made up of 17 amino acids. The germline gives CDR1 MDHEN, CDR2 SYDVKM. The chain's CDR3 is CASSSGQGASPGNTIYF. For the CDR3, the DNA is TGTGCCAGCAGTTCCGGACAGGGCGCGTCTCCTGGAAACACCATATATTTT.

The chain employs TRBV10-2 and TRBJ2-6; 10 positions agree with TRBD1. J gave up 4 bases and V 11 bases, and 17 bases lay outside the gene matches. The V gene's germline CDR1 is WSHSY and CDR2 SAAADI. The CDR3 length is 18 residues. This CDR3 reads CAAMTGTGVRGGANVLTF. CDR3 in DNA: TGCGCCGCCATGACCGGGACAGGGGTCCGTGGGGGGGCCAACGTCCTGACTTTC.

The chain combines TRBV7-2 with TRBJ2-5, with D possibly TRBD2 on 5 matching bases. Trimming removed 6 bases at V and 5 bases at J, with 16 bases between. CDR1 and CDR2 from the germline V gene are SGHTA and FQGNSA. The CDR3 is made up of 14 amino acids. The CDR3 nucleotides are TGTGCCAGCAGGAATCGGACGGGAAGGGAGACCCAGTACTTC. Residues: CASRNRTGRETQYF.

CDR3 sequence: CASSLGGANNEQFF. CDR3 sequence (DNA): TGCGCCAGCAGCTTGGGTGGGGCAAACAATGAGCAGTTCTTC. J is TRBJ2-1 and V is TRBV5-1; perhaps TRBD1 as D (5 bases). Trimming removed 0 bases from V and 5 bases from J, with 9 bases in between. CDR1 SGHRS and CDR2 YFSETQ come from the germline V gene. The CDR3 is 14 residues long.

This clone has more than one count but fewer than ten. The chain combines TRBV9 with TRBJ1-6; D gene ambiguous. This CDR3 spans 13 amino acids. Trimming left V 3 bases short and J 11 bases short, with 12 bases between. CDR1 and CDR2 from the germline V gene are SGDLS and YYNGEE. As DNA, the CDR3 is TGTGCCAGCAGCGAGTCGATTGACACACCCCTCCACTTT. It encodes CASSESIDTPLHF. The complete variable domain, with remaining parts taken from reference TRBV9 and TRBJ1-6, reads DSGVTQTPKHLITATGQRVTLRCSPRSGDLSVYWYQQSLDQGLQFLIQYYNGEERAKGNILERFSAQQFPDLHSELNLSSLELGDSALYFCASSESIDTPLHFGNGTRLTVT.

V is TRBV7-2 and J is TRBJ1-4; TRBD1 aligns across 7 bases. The germline V gene encodes CDR1 SGHTA and CDR2 FQGNSA. The CDR3 is 16 residues long. Trimming removed 5 bases from V and 3 bases from J; junction bases left unmatched: 9. The CDR3 here is CASSPQGVGANEKLFF. In nucleotides, the CDR3 is TGTGCCAGCAGCCCCCAGGGGGTCGGAGCTAATGAAAAACTGTTTTTT.

The DNA of the CDR3 is TGTGCCAGCAGTGAGGGAGAGCCGTCGGAGTATTTT. Its translation: CASSEGEPSEYF. This chain joins TRBV21-1 and TRBJ2-3; TRBD2 is taken as the D call from the table, unchecked against the DNA. TRBV21-1 is described as a pseudogene. This CDR3 spans 12 amino acids.

The rearrangement links TRBV5-4 to TRBJ1-1, with D unresolved. The V and J ends lost 0 bases and 5 bases respectively, with 11 bases between them. Germline V gives CDR1 SGHNT, CDR2 YYREEE (reference sequence). CDR3 length: 14 residues. As DNA, the CDR3 is TGTGCCAGCAGCTTGGCCATAGGGAGGACTGAAGCTTTCTTT. Translation gives CASSLAIGRTEAFF.

The CDR3 DNA reads TGTGCCAGCAGCCTACCACTAGCGGGAGAGTACAATGAGCAGTTCTTC. It specifies CASSLPLAGEYNEQFF. This chain links TRBV7-9 with TRBJ2-1, with 11 bases identical to TRBD2. The germline CDR1 and CDR2 sequences are SEHNR and FQNEAQ (reference sequence). The V and J ends lost 5 bases and 4 bases, in that order; junction bases with no gene match: 7. The CDR3 covers 16 residues. Full variable domain (remainder filled in from reference TRBV7-9 and TRBJ2-1): DTGVSQNPRHKITKRGQNVTFRCDPISEHNRLYWYRQTLGQGPEFLTYFQNEAQLEKSRLLSDRFSAERPKGSFSTLEIQRTEQGDSAMYLCASSLPLAGEYNEQFFGPGTRLTVL.

The V gene is TRBV5-6, the J gene TRBJ2-7, with a possible D match to TRBD1 (6 bases). Trimming took off 4 bases at V and 1 base at J, with 15 bases between the two ends. Germline V gene lookup returns CDR1 SGHDT and CDR2 YYEEEE. There are 15 residues in the CDR3. In DNA, the CDR3 is TGTGCCAGCAGCCCGCCCGAACAGGGATCCTACGAGCAGTACTTC. Protein product: CASSPPEQGSYEQYF.

The chain employs TRBV7-2 and TRBJ1-2; TRBD1 might be the D (5 bases). Germline-derived CDR1 and CDR2 are SGHTA and FQGNSA. This CDR3 spans 16 amino acids. Trimming shortened V by 6 bases and J by 0 bases, and 17 bases separated the two germline ends. The CDR3 is CASREARRGTNYGYTF. CDR3 bases: TGTGCCAGCAGAGAGGCGAGGAGGGGAACTAACTATGGCTACACCTTC.

The chain has TRBV11-2 and TRBJ1-2; 8 nucleotides align to TRBD1. CDR1 and CDR2 (germline): SGHAT, FQNNGV. The CDR3 has 17 residues. Trimming cost V 0 bases and J 3 bases; bases outside gene matches: 9. The chain's CDR3 is CASSLDLRTGTYYGYTF. The CDR3 DNA reads as TGTGCCAGCAGCTTAGACCTGAGGACAGGGACCTACTATGGCTACACCTTC.

This rearrangement joins TRBV6-5 to TRBJ2-3, with D possibly being TRBD1 (6 bases). This CDR3 comprises 13 residues. Between the trimmed V and J ends, which lost 6 bases and 7 bases, there was a span of 14 bases. Germline CDR1 is MNHEY and CDR2 is SVGAGI. The DNA for the CDR3 is TGTGCCAGCAGGGACAGCCAGGCAAATACGCAGTATTTT. Amino acids: CASRDSQANTQYF.

CDR3 sequence reads: CASSLSAGGGRTDTQYF. As DNA, the CDR3 is TGTGCCAGCAGCTTAAGCGCAGGGGGTGGGCGCACAGATACGCAGTATTTT. The J gene is TRBJ2-3, the V gene TRBV5-6, with 7 bases lining up with TRBD1. V was clipped by 2 bases and J by 1 base; unmatched bases: 10. The CDR3 loop spans 17 amino acids. Germline V lookup: CDR1 SGHDT, CDR2 YYEEEE.

This clone appeared once. The J gene is TRBJ1-2, the V gene TRBV7-9; 8 positions agree with TRBD1. The CDR3 runs to 13 residues. Germline V gene data show CDR1 as SEHNR and CDR2 as FQNEAQ (reference sequence). V shed 0 bases and J 6 bases; nucleotides not matched to a gene: 0. CDR3 loop: CASSLAQGDGYTF. DNA for the CDR3: TGTGCCAGCAGCTTAGCACAGGGGGATGGCTACACCTTC.

The DNA of the CDR3 is TGTGCCAGCAGTGAAGAACGTAGAACAGGGGAAGCTTTCTTT. Protein product: CASSEERRTGEAFF. The chain is built from TRBV6-1 and TRBJ1-1; perhaps TRBD1 as D (6 bases). Germline V lookup: CDR1 MNHNS, CDR2 SASEGT. CDR3 size: 14 residues. The ends were cut back, 1 base at V and 8 bases at J, with 14 bases in the middle.

The chain carries TRBV11-2 and TRBJ2-7, with a possible D match to TRBD2 (6 bases). The germline gives CDR1 SGHAT, CDR2 FQNNGV. V lost 5 bases and J lost 4, with 24 bases in between. The length of the CDR3 is 17 residues. DNA for the CDR3: TGTGCCAGCAGCCCCGCCCAGGGAGGAGCTATTTTATACGAGCAGTACTTC. Amino acid sequence: CASSPAQGGAILYEQYF.

This rearrangement joins TRBV27 to TRBJ2-7, with 9 bases that match TRBD1. Germline V lookup: CDR1 MNHEY, CDR2 SMNVEV (reference sequence). There are 14 residues in the CDR3. V lost 4 bases to trimming and J lost 1 base; unmatched junction nucleotides: 2. The CDR3 here is CASSWDRESYEQYF. CDR3 DNA sequence: TGTGCCAGCAGTTGGGACAGGGAATCCTACGAGCAGTACTTC.

The chain combines TRBV27 with TRBJ1-2, with 10 bases lining up with TRBD1. This CDR3 has 17 amino acids. J lost 6 bases, V lost 5 bases, and 15 bases had no gene match. The germline V gene has CDR1 MNHEY and CDR2 SMNVEV (reference sequence). CDR3 amino acids: CASSPLGRTGGVDGYTF. The CDR3 DNA reads TGTGCCAGCAGTCCCCTCGGCCGGACAGGGGGGGTGGATGGCTACACCTTC.

The chain uses TRBV11-3 and TRBJ1-1, with D possibly matching TRBD1 (6 bases). The length of the CDR3 is 14 residues. V lost 5 bases to trimming and J lost 0 bases, with 10 bases between them. CDR1 and CDR2 (germline): SGHNT, YENEEA. CDR3 protein: CASSRTGMNTEAFF. In DNA form, the CDR3 reads TGTGCCAGCAGCCGAACAGGGATGAACACTGAAGCTTTCTTT.

The CDR3 reads CASSYRGGGINEQFF. CDR3 sequence (DNA): TGTGCCAGCAGTTACCGCGGAGGAGGCATCAATGAGCAGTTCTTC. The chain links TRBV6-5 to TRBJ2-1; maybe TRBD2 (5 bases). The V gene lost 2 bases and the J gene lost 6 bases, with 14 bases spanning the gap. CDR1 MNHEY and CDR2 SVGAGI come from the germline V gene. The CDR3 is made up of 15 amino acids.

V gene TRBV4-1 combines with J gene TRBJ2-7; no firm D call. In germline, CDR1 is MGHRA, CDR2 YSYEKL. CDR3 length: 14 residues. The V end lost 2 bases, the J end lost 0 bases, and 8 bases lay between the germline ends. The CDR3 loop reads CASSQPTSSYEQYF. DNA for the CDR3: TGCGCCAGCAGCCAACCGACAAGCTCCTACGAGCAGTACTTC.